The entry below gives a single T cell receptor beta chain sequence along with its context. Per germline, CDR1 KGHSH and CDR2 LQKENI. V was clipped by 3 bases and J by 0 bases, with 8 bases between them. This CDR3 spans 15 amino acids. The assay was immunoSEQ multiplex PCR, and TCRdb's table has in-frame clones only and misses some. Of roughly 330,000 clones listed, 65% to 85% were seen once; the top ten hold 1% to 1.5%. The data are from a study of blood T cell repertoires in COVID-19. Study at large: Material from acute and convalescent COVID-19 was sourced from the United States, Italy and Spain.

The rearrangement uses TRBV18 and TRBJ1-4; D uncertain. Material for sequencing was peripheral blood. This TCR derives from a woman aged 45 to 65 with acute or convalescent COVID-19. CDR3 coding DNA: TGTGCCAGCTCACCTAGGAGGGCAACTAATGAAAAACTGTTTTTT. This codes for CASSPRRATNEKLFF.